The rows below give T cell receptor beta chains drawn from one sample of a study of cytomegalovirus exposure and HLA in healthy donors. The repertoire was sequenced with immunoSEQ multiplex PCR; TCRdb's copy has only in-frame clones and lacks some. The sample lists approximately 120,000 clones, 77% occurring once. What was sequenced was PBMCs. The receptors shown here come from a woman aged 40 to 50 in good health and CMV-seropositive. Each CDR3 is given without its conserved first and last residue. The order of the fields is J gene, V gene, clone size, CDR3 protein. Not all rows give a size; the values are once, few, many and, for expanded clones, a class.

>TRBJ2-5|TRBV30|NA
ACAAGSSRRETQY
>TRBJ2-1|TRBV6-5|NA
ASSFGDRGYEQF
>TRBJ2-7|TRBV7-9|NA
SSSLAGRGRNEQY
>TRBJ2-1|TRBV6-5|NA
ASSSRLAGTYNEQF
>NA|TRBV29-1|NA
SVSGLAGNYEQY
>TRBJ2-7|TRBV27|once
ASFGLAGPAYEQY
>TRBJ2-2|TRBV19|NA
ASSGQSGAGTGELF
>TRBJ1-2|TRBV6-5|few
ASRRQGFNYGYT
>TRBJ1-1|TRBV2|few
ASSSGGTEAF
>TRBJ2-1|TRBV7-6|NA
ASSLAGRKSDEQF
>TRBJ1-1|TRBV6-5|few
ASSHTGLGNTEAF
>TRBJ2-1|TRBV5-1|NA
ASSSTLNEQF
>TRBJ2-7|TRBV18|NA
ASSPGTSVMMWN